These T cell receptor beta chains were read from a single sample in a study of beta chain features in type 1 diabetes. Assay used: immunoSEQ multiplex PCR; TCRdb lists only in-frame clones, some missing. Of about 140,000 clones in the sample, approximately 9.8% were seen once. The material sequenced was central memory CD4+ T cells from blood. All receptors come from a woman aged 40 to 50 in good health. Each CDR3 is given with its conserved first and last residue. The D gene is left open where the match is weak. Size is stated for part of the rows, as once, few or many counts, or as a class when the clone is expanded.

clone_size	v_call	j_call	d_call	cdr3_nt	cdr3_aa
.	TRBV6-6	TRBJ2-7	TRBD1	TGTGCCAGCACCGATGGACAGGGATGGGTCTACGAGCAGTACTTC	CASTDGQGWVYEQYF
.	TRBV6-1	TRBJ2-3	TRBD2	TGTGCCAGCAGGGCACTAGCGGGGGGTTCAGATACGCAGTATTTT	CASRALAGGSDTQYF
few	TRBV4-1	TRBJ1-4	TRBD1	TGCGCCAGCAGCCAAGGCGCAGGGGGTATTGAAAAACTGTTTTTT	CASSQGAGGIEKLFF
few	TRBV5-1	TRBJ1-5	.	TGCGCCAGCAGCTTGGGGCTGGGCGGGGGAGGTCAGCCCCAGCATTTT	CASSLGLGGGGQPQHF
.	TRBV7-2	TRBJ2-1	.	TGTGCCAGCAGCTCAAGGCTAGCGCAAACCTACAATGAGCAGTTCTTC	CASSSRLAQTYNEQFF
.	TRBV4-1	TRBJ2-5	.	TGCGCCAGCAGCCAAGCGCTAGGCGGTGGCTCTCGAGAGACCCAGTACTTC	CASSQALGGGSRETQYF
.	TRBV19	TRBJ2-7	.	TGTGCCAGTAGTATTGCGCCGGACACTAACTACGAGCAGTACTTC	CASSIAPDTNYEQYF
.	TRBV21-1	TRBJ1-6	.	TGTGCCAGCAGCAACAAACTGGGAGGTAATAATTCACCCCTCCACTTT	CASSNKLGGNNSPLHF
.	TRBV4-1	TRBJ1-2	.	TGCGCCAGCAGCTTCCGGGAACATGCGGGGGATGGCTACACCTTC	CASSFREHAGDGYTF
few	TRBV29-1	TRBJ2-3	TRBD1	TGCAGCGTTGAAGGATACCGGGACAGGGGGTCTTCAGATACGCAGTATTTT	CSVEGYRDRGSSDTQYF
.	TRBV5-4	TRBJ2-2	TRBD1	TGTGCCAGCAGACCCGCGGGACAGGGTTCCGGGGAGCTGTTTTTT	CASRPAGQGSGELFF
few	TRBV7-2	TRBJ1-3	.	TGTGCCAGCAGCTTACTCTCTGGAAACACCATATATTTT	CASSLLSGNTIYF
few	TRBV5-6	TRBJ2-7	TRBD1	TGTGCCAGCAGCTGGACAGGGGACACCCATCCGAGCTCCTACGAGCAGTACTTC	CASSWTGDTHPSSYEQYF
many	TRBV29-1	TRBJ2-1	.	TGCAGCGTAATAAATGGCTATGAGCAGTTCTTC	CSVINGYEQFF
.	TRBV29-1	TRBJ2-7	TRBD1	TGCAGCGTTGGGACAGGGGGATCTGGCTACGAGCAGTACTTC	CSVGTGGSGYEQYF
.	TRBV4-3	TRBJ2-3	TRBD2	TGCGCCAGCAGCCAAGGAAGCGGGGGGCCAAATACGCAGTATTTT	CASSQGSGGPNTQYF
.	TRBV18	TRBJ1-2	.	TGTGCCAGCTCACCAAAGGACAAGGTGATTCCGTCTGGCTACACCTTC	CASSPKDKVIPSGYTF
many	TRBV29-1	TRBJ2-5	.	TGCAGCGTTGAAACCGGGAACCAAGAGACCCAGTACTTC	CSVETGNQETQYF
few	TRBV5-1	TRBJ1-1	.	TGCGCCAGCAGCTCCTCCGGGATGAACACTGAAGCTTTCTTT	CASSSSGMNTEAFF
few	TRBV6-5	TRBJ1-1	.	TGTGCCAGCAGAGACCTCGCGAACGCGGTGACTGAAGCTTTCTTT	CASRDLANAVTEAFF
.	TRBV2	TRBJ2-5	.	TGTGCCAGCAGCTACACCGCGGGGATGGAGACCCAGTACTTC	CASSYTAGMETQYF
.	TRBV6-5	TRBJ1-4	TRBD1	TGTGCCAGCAGTTATAAGGGGACCGGGACAGGAAAACTGTTTTTT	CASSYKGTGTGKLFF
few	TRBV7-9	TRBJ1-2	.	TGTGCCAGCAGCTCAGGGGTCGCGCTAAACTATGGCTACACCTTC	CASSSGVALNYGYTF
few	TRBV7-2	TRBJ2-3	.	TGTGCCAGCAGATCGCAGGGGGGCGCAGATACGCAGTATTTT	CASRSQGGADTQYF
few	TRBV5-1	TRBJ2-4	.	TGCGCCAGCAGCTTATCATTGGGGGGAAACATTCAGTACTTC	CASSLSLGGNIQYF
.	TRBV18	TRBJ2-1	.	TGTGCCAGCTCCCTGTCGCGGGGCTTCACCCGGAACTCCTACAATGAGCAGTTCTTC	CASSLSRGFTRNSYNEQFF